This TCR beta chain is drawn from a study of human T cells and chemical hapten exposure. MiXCR, run by TCRdb on the RACE reads, gives a single entry per CDR3 protein. This table holds 280,000 or so distinct CDR3 sequences, 7.7% found once. This clonotype was counted a single time. Losses at the gene ends were 4 bases for V and 3 bases for J; bases not matched to a gene: 14. The CDR3 has 18 residues. Germline V lookup: CDR1 SGHTA, CDR2 FQGNSA. Time point of the sample: pre-sensitization, week 0. Treatment noted: therapeutic diphenylcyclopropenone sensitization with weekly scalp DPC. The rearrangement uses TRBV7-2 and TRBJ2-1; 8 nucleotides match TRBD1. This receptor was taken from a man younger than 30 with alopecia areata. Some clones in this sample may be carry-over from other donors' samples. Material: whole blood, obtained in connection with sensitization to the hapten diphenylcyclopropenone (DPC). The CDR3 DNA follows: TGTGCCAGCAGCTCTTTAACGCCCCGGACAGGGCGCTACAATGAGCAGTTCTTC. The encoded protein is CASSSLTPRTGRYNEQFF.